This entry features one T cell receptor (beta chain) sequence. The data were obtained in a study of blood T cell repertoires in COVID-19. Study overall: The study drew acute and convalescent COVID-19 samples from the United States, Italy and Spain. T cells, B-cell-depleted T cells, or PBMCs provided the cDNA or gDNA that served as material.

Original analysis: Cell counts per sample came from amplifying reference gene primers. Generated by immunoSEQ multiplex PCR, the TCRdb table keeps only in-frame clones and is missing some. The V and J calls and the clone size are those of that table, but D and trimming were determined from the DNA. Here the sample spans 220,000 or so clones, about 88% being singletons. The CDR3 covers 13 residues. Germline V gene sequence: CDR1 MNHEY, CDR2 SMNVEV (reference sequence). Trimming took off 7 bases at V and 7 bases at J, with 11 bases between the two ends. Seattle's enrolled individuals joined amid active infection and were then monitored longitudinally.

The sequenced sample was peripheral blood. The sequence was collected from a woman aged 45-65 years with COVID-19, enrolled during active disease. The V and J genes are TRBV27 and TRBJ1-6, with D uncertain. CDR3 bases: TGTGCCAGCAAACTAAGCCGGAATTCACCCCTCCACTTT. This codes for CASKLSRNSPLHF.